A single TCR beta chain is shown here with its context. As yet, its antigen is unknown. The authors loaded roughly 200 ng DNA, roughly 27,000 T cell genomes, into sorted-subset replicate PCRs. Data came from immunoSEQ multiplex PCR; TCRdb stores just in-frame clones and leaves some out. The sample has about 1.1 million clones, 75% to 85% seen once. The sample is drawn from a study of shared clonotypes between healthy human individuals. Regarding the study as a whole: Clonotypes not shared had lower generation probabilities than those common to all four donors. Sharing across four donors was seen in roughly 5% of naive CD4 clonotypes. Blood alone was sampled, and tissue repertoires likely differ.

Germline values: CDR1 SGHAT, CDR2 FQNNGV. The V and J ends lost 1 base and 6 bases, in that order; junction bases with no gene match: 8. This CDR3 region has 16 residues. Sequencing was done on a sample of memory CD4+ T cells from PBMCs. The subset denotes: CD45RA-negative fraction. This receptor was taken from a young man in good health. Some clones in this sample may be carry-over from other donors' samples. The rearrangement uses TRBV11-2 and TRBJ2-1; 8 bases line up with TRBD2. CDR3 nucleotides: TGTGCCAGCAGCTTAGGGACCAGACTAGCGACCAATGAGCAGTTCTTC. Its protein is CASSLGTRLATNEQFF.